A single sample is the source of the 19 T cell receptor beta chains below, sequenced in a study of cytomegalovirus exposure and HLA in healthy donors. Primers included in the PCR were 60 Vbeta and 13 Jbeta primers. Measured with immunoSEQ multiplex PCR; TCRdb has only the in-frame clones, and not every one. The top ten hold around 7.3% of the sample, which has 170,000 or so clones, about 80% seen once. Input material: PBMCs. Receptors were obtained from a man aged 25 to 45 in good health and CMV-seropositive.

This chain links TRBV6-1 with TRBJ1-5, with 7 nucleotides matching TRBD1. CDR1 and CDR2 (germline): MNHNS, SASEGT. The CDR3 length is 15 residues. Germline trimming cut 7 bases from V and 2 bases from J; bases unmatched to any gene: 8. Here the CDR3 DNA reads TGTGCCAGCACTGACCAGGGGGTTGGCAATCAGCCCCAGCATTTT. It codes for CASTDQGVGNQPQHF.

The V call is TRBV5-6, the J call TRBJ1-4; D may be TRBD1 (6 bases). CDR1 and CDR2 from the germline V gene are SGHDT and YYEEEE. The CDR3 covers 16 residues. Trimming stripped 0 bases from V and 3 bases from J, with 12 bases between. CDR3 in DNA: TGTGCCAGCAGCTTGGGCCAAACAGGGTCTAATGAAAAACTGTTTTTT. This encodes CASSLGQTGSNEKLFF.

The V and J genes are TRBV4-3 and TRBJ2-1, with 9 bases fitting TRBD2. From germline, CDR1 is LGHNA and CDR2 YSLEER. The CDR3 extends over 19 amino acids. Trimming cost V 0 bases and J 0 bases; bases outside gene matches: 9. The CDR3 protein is CASSQDSSGGFSSYNEQFF. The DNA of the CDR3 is TGCGCCAGCAGCCAAGATTCGAGCGGGGGGTTTAGCTCCTACAATGAGCAGTTCTTC.

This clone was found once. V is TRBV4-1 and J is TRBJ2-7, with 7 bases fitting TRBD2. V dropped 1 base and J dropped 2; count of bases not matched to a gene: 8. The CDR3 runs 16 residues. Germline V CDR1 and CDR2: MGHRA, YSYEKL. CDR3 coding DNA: TGCGCCAGCAGCCAAGCTAGGCTAGCGGAGACCTACGAGCAGTACTTC. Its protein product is CASSQARLAETYEQYF.

CDR3 sequence reads: CASSFTSGGLPYEQYF. CDR3 bases: TGCGCCAGCAGCTTCACTAGCGGGGGGCTACCCTACGAGCAGTACTTC. The chain couples TRBV5-1 to TRBJ2-7; 12 nucleotides agree with TRBD2. J lost 2 bases, V lost 2 bases, and 5 bases had no gene match. Per germline, CDR1 SGHRS and CDR2 YFSETQ. This CDR3 region has 16 residues.

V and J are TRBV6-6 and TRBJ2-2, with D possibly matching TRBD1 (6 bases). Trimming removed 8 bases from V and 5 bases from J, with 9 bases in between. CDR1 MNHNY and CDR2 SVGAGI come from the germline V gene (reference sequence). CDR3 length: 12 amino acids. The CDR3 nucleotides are TGTGCCAGCTCAGGGGTTACCGGGGAGCTGTTTTTT. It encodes CASSGVTGELFF.

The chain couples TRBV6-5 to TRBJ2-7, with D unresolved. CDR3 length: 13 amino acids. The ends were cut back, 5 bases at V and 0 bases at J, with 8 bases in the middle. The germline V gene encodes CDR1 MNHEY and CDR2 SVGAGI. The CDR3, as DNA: TGTGCCAGCAGTCGTCTAAGCTCCTACGAGCAGTACTTC. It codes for CASSRLSSYEQYF.

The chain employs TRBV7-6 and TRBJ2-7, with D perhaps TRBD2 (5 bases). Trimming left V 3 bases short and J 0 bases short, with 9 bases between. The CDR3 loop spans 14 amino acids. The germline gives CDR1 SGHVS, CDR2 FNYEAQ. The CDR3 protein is CASSFGLISYEQYF. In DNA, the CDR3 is TGTGCCAGCAGCTTTGGACTCATCTCCTACGAGCAGTACTTC.

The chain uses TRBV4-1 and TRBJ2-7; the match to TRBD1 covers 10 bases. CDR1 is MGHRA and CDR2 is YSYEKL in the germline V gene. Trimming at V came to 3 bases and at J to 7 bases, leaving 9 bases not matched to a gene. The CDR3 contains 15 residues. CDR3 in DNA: TGCGCCAGCAGCCAGCCCGGGACAGGGGTGGGGGAGCAGTACTTC. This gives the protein CASSQPGTGVGEQYF.

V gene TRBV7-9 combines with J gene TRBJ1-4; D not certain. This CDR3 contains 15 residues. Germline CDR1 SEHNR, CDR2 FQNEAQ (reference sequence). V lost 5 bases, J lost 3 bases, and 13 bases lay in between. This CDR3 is CASSGYGSPNEKLFF. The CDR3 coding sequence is TGTGCCAGCAGCGGGTACGGGTCTCCTAATGAAAAACTGTTTTTT.

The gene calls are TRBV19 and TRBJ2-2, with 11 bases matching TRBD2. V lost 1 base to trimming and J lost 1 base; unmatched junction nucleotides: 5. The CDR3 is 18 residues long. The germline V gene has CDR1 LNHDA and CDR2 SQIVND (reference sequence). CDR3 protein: CASSIVLAGGVNTGELFF. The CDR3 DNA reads TGTGCCAGTAGTATAGTTCTAGCGGGGGGAGTGAACACCGGGGAGCTGTTTTTT. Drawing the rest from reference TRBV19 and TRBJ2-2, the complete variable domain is DGGITQSPKYLFRKEGQNVTLSCEQNLNHDAMYWYRQDPGQGLRLIYYSQIVNDFQKGDIAEGYSVSREKKESFPLTVTSAQKNPTAFYLCASSIVLAGGVNTGELFFGEGSRLTVL.

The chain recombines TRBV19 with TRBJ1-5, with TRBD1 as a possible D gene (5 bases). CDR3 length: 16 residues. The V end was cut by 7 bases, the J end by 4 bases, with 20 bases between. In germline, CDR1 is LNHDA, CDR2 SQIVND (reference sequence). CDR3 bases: TGTGCCAGTAAAGGTCAGGGCGGAGAGCCTAATCAGCCCCAGCATTTT. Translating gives CASKGQGGEPNQPQHF.

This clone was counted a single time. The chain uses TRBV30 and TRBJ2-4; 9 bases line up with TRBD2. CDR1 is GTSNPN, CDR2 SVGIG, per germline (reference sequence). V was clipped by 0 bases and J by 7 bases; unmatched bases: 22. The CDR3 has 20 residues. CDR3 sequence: CAWSVKRQSGGRAGWNIQYF. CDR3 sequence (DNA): TGTGCCTGGAGTGTAAAACGCCAGAGCGGGGGGAGGGCTGGTTGGAACATTCAGTACTTC. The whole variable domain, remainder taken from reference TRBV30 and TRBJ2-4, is SQTIHQWPATLVQPVGSPLSLECTVEGTSNPNLYWYRQAAGRGLQLLFYSVGIGQISSEVPQNLSASRPQDRQFILSSKKLLLSDSGFYLCAWSVKRQSGGRAGWNIQYFGAGTRLSVL.

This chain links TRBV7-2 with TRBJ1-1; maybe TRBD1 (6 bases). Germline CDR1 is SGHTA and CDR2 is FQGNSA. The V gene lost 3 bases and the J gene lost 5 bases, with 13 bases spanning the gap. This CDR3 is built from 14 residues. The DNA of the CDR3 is TGTGCCAGCAGCTTTTCTACAGGGTGGACTGAAGCTTTCTTT. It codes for CASSFSTGWTEAFF.

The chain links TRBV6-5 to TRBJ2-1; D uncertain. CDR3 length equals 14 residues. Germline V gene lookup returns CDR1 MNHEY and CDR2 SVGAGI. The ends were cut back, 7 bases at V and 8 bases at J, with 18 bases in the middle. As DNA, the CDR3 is TGTGCCAGCAAAATTGGGTCGGGTCACCATGAGCAGTTCTTC. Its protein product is CASKIGSGHHEQFF.

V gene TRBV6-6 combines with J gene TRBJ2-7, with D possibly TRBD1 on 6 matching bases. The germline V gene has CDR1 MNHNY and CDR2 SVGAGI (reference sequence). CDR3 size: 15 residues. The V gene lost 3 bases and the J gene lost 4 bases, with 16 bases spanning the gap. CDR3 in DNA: TGTGCCAGCAGTTATGTTACAGGGAGAAGATACGAGCAGTACTTC. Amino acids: CASSYVTGRRYEQYF.

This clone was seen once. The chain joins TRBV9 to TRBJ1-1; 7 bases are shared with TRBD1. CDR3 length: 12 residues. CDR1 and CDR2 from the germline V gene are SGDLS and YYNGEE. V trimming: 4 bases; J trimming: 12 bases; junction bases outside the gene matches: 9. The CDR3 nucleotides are TGTGCCAGCAGCAGCCGACAGGGTCGTACTTTCTTT. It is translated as CASSSRQGRTFF.

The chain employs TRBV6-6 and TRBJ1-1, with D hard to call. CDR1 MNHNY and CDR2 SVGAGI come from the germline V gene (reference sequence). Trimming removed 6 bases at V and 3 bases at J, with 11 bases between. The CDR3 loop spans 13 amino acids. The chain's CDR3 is CASSPRLYTEAFF. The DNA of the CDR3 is TGTGCCAGCAGCCCCCGTCTATACACTGAAGCTTTCTTT.

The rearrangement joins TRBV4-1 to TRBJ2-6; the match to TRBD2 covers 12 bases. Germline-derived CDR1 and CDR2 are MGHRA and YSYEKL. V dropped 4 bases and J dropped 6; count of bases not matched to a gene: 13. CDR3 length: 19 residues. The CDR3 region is CASSRLAGGGARVANVLTF. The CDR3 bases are TGCGCCAGCAGCCGTCTAGCGGGAGGGGGAGCGCGGGTGGCCAACGTCCTGACTTTC.